Detailed here is one TCR beta chain. This sample is drawn from a study of blood T cell repertoires in COVID-19. For the study at large: Both acute and convalescent COVID-19 samples were obtained from the United States, Italy and Spain.

TCRdb's copy holds only in-frame clones and misses some; the assay was immunoSEQ multiplex PCR. The data contain approximately 380,000 clones, about 88% of them seen just once; the ten biggest clones take up roughly 1.2%. Recovered status in Cohort 3 required two negative PCRs, clearance, or symptom resolution. Germline CDR1 reads SGHAT; CDR2 reads FQDESV (reference sequence). V was clipped by 6 bases and J by 9 bases; unmatched bases: 8. The CDR3 consists of 14 residues. What was sequenced was PBMCs or T cells enriched from blood (not recorded which). V gene TRBV11-1 combines with J gene TRBJ2-1; TRBD1 matches at 10 bases. This receptor was identified in a woman between 18 and 29 years old who had recovered from COVID-19. The DNA for the CDR3 is TGTGCCAGCAGTACGGACAGGGGGGGACCTGAGCAGTTCTTC. Residues: CASSTDRGGPEQFF.